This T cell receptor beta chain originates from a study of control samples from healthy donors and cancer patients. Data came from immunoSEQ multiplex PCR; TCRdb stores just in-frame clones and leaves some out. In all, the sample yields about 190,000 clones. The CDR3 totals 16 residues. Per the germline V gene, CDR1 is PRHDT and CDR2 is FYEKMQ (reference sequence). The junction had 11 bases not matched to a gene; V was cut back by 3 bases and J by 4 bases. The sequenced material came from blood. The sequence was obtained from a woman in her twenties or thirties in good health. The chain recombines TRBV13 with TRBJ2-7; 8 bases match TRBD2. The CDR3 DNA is TGTGCCAGCAGCTTCGGGGTAGCGGGGAAACCTTACGAGCAGTACTTC. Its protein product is CASSFGVAGKPYEQYF.